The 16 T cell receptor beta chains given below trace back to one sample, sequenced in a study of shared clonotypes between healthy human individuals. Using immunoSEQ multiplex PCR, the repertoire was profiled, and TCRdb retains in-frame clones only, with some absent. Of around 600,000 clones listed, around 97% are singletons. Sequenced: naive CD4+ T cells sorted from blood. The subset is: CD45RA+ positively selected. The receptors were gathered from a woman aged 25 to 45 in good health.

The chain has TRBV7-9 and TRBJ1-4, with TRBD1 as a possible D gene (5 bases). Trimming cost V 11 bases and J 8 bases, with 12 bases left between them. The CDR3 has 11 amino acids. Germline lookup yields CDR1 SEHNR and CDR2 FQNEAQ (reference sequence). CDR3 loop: CAHGAGEKLFF. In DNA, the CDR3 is TGTGCCCACGGGGCGGGGGAAAAACTGTTTTTT.

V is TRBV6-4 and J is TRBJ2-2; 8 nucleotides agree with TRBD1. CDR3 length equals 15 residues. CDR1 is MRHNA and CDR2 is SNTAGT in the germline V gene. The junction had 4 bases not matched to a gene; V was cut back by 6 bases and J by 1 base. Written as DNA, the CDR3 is TGTGCCAGCAGCCCACAGGGGGGGAACACCGGGGAGCTGTTTTTT. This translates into CASSPQGGNTGELFF.

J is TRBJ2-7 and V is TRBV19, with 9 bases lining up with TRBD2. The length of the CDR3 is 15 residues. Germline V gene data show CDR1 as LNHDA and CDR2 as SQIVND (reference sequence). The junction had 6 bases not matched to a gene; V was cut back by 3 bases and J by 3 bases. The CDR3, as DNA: TGTGCCAGTAGTATCGGGACTAGCAGTTACTACGAGCAGTACTTC. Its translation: CASSIGTSSYYEQYF.

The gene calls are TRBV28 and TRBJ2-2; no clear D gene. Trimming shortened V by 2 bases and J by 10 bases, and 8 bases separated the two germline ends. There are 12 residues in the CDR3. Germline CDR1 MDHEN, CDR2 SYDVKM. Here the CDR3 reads CASSLVLMELFF. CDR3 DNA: TGTGCCAGCAGTTTAGTTCTGATGGAGCTGTTTTTT.

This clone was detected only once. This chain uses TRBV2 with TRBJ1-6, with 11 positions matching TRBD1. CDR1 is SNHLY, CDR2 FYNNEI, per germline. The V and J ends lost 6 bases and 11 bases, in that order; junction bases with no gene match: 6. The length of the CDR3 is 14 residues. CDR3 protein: CASRDRGLRAPLHF. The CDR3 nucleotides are TGTGCCAGCAGGGACAGGGGGCTGAGGGCACCCCTCCACTTT. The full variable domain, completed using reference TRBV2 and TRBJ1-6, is EPEVTQTPSHQVTQMGQEVILRCVPISNHLYFYWYRQILGQKVEFLVSFYNNEISEKSEIFDDQFSVERPDGSNFTLKIRSTKLEDSAMYFCASRDRGLRAPLHFGNGTRLTVT.

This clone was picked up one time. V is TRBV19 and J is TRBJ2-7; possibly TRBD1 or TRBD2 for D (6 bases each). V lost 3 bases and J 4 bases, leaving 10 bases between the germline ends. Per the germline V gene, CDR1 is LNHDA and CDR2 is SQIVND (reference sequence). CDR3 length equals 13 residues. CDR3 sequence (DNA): TGTGCCAGTAGTATCATAGGGGGGTACGAGCAGTACTTC. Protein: CASSIIGGYEQYF.

The DNA of the CDR3 is TGTGCCAGCAGAACAGGGTTAAGCTCCTACGAGCAGTACTTC. The encoded protein is CASRTGLSSYEQYF. The V and J genes are TRBV2 and TRBJ2-7; TRBD1 might be the D (6 bases). Germline-derived CDR1 and CDR2 are SNHLY and FYNNEI. The V and J ends lost 6 bases and 0 bases respectively, with 12 bases between them. This CDR3 spans 14 amino acids.

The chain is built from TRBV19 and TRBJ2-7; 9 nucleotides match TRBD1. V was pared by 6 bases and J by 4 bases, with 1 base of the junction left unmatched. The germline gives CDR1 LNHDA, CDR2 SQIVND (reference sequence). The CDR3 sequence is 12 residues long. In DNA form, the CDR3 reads TGTGCCAGTAGGGGACAGGGTTACGAGCAGTACTTC. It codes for CASRGQGYEQYF.

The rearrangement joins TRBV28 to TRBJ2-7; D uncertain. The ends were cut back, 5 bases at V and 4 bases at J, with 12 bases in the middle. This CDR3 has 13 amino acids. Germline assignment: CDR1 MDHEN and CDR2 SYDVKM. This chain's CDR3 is CASSLPSWYEQYF. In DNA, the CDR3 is TGTGCCAGCAGTCTACCGAGTTGGTACGAGCAGTACTTC.

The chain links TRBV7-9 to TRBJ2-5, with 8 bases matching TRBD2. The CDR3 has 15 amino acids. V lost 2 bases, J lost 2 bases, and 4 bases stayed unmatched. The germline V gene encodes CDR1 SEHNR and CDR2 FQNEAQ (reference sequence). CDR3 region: CASSLRAGVQETQYF. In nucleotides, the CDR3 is TGTGCCAGCAGCTTAAGAGCGGGGGTGCAAGAGACCCAGTACTTC.

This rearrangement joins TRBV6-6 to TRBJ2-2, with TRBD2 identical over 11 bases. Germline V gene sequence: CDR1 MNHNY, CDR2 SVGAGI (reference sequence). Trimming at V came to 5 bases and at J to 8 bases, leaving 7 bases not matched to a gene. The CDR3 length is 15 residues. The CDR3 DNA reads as TGTGCCAGCAGTGGAACTAGCGGGAGATTTGGGGAGCTGTTTTTT. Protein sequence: CASSGTSGRFGELFF.

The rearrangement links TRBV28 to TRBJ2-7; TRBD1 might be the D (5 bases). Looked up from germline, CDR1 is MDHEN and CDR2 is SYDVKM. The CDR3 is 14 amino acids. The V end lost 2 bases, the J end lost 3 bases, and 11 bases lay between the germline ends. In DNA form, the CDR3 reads TGTGCCAGCAGTTTACCTTCAGGGCACTACGAGCAGTACTTC. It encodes CASSLPSGHYEQYF.

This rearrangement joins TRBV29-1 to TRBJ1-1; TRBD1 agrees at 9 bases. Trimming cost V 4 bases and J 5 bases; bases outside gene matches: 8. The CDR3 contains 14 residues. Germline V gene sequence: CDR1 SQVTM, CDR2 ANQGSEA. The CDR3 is CSVATGTGLTEAFF. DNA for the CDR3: TGCAGCGTTGCCACCGGGACAGGGCTAACTGAAGCTTTCTTT.

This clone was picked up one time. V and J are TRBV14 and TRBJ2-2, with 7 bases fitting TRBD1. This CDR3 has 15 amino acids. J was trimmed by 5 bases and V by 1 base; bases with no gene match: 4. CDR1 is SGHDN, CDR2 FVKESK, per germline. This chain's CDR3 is CASSQVQGRTGELFF. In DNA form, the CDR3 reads TGTGCCAGCAGCCAAGTACAGGGGCGAACCGGGGAGCTGTTTTTT.

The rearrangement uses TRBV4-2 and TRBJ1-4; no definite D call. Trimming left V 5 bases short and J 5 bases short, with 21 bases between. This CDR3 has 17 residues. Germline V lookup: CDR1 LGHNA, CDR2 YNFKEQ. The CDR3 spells CASSAPGVWRPNEKLFF. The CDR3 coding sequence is TGTGCCAGCAGCGCCCCCGGGGTATGGCGACCAAATGAAAAACTGTTTTTT.

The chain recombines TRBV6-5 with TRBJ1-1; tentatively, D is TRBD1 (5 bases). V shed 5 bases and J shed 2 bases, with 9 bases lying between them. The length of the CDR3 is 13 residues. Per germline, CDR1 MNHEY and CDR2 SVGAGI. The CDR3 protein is CASSTRENTEAFF. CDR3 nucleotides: TGTGCCAGCAGTACCAGGGAAAACACTGAAGCTTTCTTT.